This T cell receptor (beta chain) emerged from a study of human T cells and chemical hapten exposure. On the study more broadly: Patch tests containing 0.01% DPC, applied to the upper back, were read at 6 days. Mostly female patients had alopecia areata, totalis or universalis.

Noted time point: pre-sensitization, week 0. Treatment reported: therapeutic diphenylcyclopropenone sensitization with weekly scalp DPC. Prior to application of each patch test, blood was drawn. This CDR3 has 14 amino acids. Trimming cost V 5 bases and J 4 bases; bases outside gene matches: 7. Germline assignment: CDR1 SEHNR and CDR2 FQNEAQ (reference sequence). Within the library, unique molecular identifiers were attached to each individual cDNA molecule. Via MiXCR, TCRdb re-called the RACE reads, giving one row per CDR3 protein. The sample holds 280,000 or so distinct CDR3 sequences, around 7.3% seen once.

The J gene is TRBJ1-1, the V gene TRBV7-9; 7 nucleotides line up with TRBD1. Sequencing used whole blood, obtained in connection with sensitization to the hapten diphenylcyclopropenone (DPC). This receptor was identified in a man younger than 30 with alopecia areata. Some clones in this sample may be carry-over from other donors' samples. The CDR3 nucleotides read TGTGCCAGCAGCCTCAGGGGGATTGGCACTGAAGCTTTCTTT. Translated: CASSLRGIGTEAFF.